The 3 T cell receptor beta chains below were found in one sample sequenced in a study of monozygotic twins with cystic fibrosis. Some clones are missing from TCRdb's copy, which holds only in-frame ones; the method was immunoSEQ multiplex PCR. The sample lists around 27,000 clones, about nine tenths occurring once. Material for sequencing was blood. The receptors originated from a girl between 2 and 10 years old with cystic fibrosis.

This chain links TRBV5-4 with TRBJ2-3, with 16 bases aligning to TRBD2. In germline, CDR1 is SGHNT, CDR2 YYREEE (reference sequence). The CDR3 is made up of 18 amino acids. The V and J ends lost 4 bases and 2 bases, in that order; junction bases with no gene match: 7. The DNA for the CDR3 is TGTGCCAGCAGCGCTGGGACTAGCGGGGGGGTCGACACAGATACGCAGTATTTT. Translated, it gives CASSAGTSGGVDTDTQYF.

This chain connects TRBV5-1 to TRBJ1-4; D is unresolved. The germline V gene has CDR1 SGHRS and CDR2 YFSETQ. This CDR3 is built from 16 residues. The ends were cut back, 2 bases at V and 3 bases at J, with 14 bases in the middle. CDR3 coding DNA: TGCGCCAGCAGCTTTTGGGGAAGTGGTTCTAATGAAAAACTGTTTTTT. Protein: CASSFWGSGSNEKLFF.

CDR3 amino acids: CASSVGNSYEQYF. DNA for the CDR3: TGTGCCAGCAGCGTGGGAAACAGCTACGAGCAGTACTTC. This chain links TRBV7-9 with TRBJ2-7; D call uncertain. CDR1 and CDR2 from the germline V gene are SEHNR and FQNEAQ (reference sequence). The CDR3 covers 13 residues. Trimming removed 5 bases from V and 3 bases from J, with 11 bases in between.